One T cell receptor (beta chain) is described in this entry. The specificity of this receptor is unknown. Base qualities are not at hand, and no much larger clone is one base apart. Each collaborating institution followed its own protocols to collect whole blood in K2EDTA tubes. Collaborator samples were shipped for TCRbeta analysis as frozen whole blood, isolated PBMCs, or DNA extracted from either sample type. TCRbeta CDR3 regions were amplified from genomic DNA using the immunoSEQ Assay, a bias-controlled multiplex PCR. The authors' pipeline ran thus. Within the assay, amplification of reference gene primers was used to estimate how many nucleated cells each sample contained. To quantify the absolute abundance of each unique TCRbeta CDR3 rearrangement, sequence reads were collapsed and filtered. For each sample, productive Simpson clonality was calculated as the square root of Simpson's diversity index over productive rearrangements. Not all clones reach the TCRdb copy of this immuneACCESS table, which keeps in-frame sequences only. Checked studies attribute under half of the gap to unresolved V genes and leave the rest unexplained. V and J calls plus clone size are reproduced from that table; the DNA served to infer D and trimming. For this sample there are about 40,000 clones; about 86% appear just once. 2% to 3% of the sample is held by the ten biggest clonotypes.

Unmatched junction bases come to 4, with V trimmed by 4 bases and J by 0 bases. The CDR3 runs 15 residues from the cysteine to the phenylalanine. The retained sequence is limited to the CDR3, 45 bases, with the frame set at the first base. Looking up the germline V gene (reference sequence) yields CDR1 SGHNT and CDR2 YYREEE. The entry originates in a study of blood T cell repertoires in COVID-19 (dated by TCRdb to 2019 to 2021). Context from the whole study: The collaborator samples originated in the United States, Italy and Spain and spanned the acute and convalescent phases of COVID-19. The material from the prospective study consisted of cDNA or gDNA derived from T cells, B-cell-depleted T cells, or PBMCs. The dataset comprised deeply sampled blood TCRbeta repertoires from subjects exposed to, actively infected with, or recovered from COVID-19. The repertoires were released in a freely available public database intended as a resource for research on the immune response to SARS-CoV-2. Samples were obtained from the ongoing ImmuneRACE study (first 160 participants) and from about 1,300 subjects provided by 6 global collaborators. A de-identified subject ID, COVID-19 status, age in years and sex were almost always included in the sample metadata. HLA class I and class II types, where available, came from metadata supplied by the sample provider rather than from assay-based typing. What the research found in general, with its limitations: The amount of clinical and demographic metadata varied by source and participant and was provided uncurated.

Sequenced input: peripheral blood. The chain couples TRBV5-4 to TRBJ1-2; a stretch of 9 junction bases matches TRBD1. The sequence came from a woman aged 55-69 years with acute or convalescent COVID-19. The DNA is TGTGCCAGCAGCCTTAGACAGGGGGCTAACTATGGCTACACCTTC. Its coded protein is CASSLRQGANYGYTF.